The clone carrying this T cell receptor (beta chain) has only a few counts. Its matching antigen is unknown. This specimen belongs to a study of T cells after yellow fever vaccination. Findings of the study overall: A large majority of primary-vaccination clones showed up again after the booster (about 97% CD4, around 90% CD8). Clonotypes found in both CD4 and CD8 compartments made up a small share.

TCR cDNA, made by 5'RACE template switching, carried an added universal primer site and UMIs. TCRdb re-called the 5' RACE reads with MiXCR, one entry per CDR3 protein. The sample carries around 140,000 distinct CDR3 sequences, over 7% recorded once. The CDR3 contains 16 residues. The V and J ends lost 5 bases and 1 base respectively, with 14 bases between them. Germline V CDR1 and CDR2: SGHTA, FQGTGA. The source was CD4+ T cells sorted from PBMCs, collected 5 days after the yellow fever booster vaccination. The chain joins TRBV7-3 to TRBJ2-2, with D perhaps being TRBD1 or TRBD2 (5 bases each). This receptor was obtained from a man between 25 and 39 years old who received the YFV17D yellow fever vaccine. CDR3 coding DNA: TGTGCCAGCAGCATCACCGGGACGGTGAACACCGGGGAGCTGTTTTTT. It translates to CASSITGTVNTGELFF.